These 21 T cell receptor beta chains were all obtained from the same sample, sequenced in a study of blood T cell repertoires in COVID-19. The assay was immunoSEQ multiplex PCR, and TCRdb's table has in-frame clones only and misses some. The sample lists just under 350,000 clones, around 80% occurring once. The sample comprised peripheral blood. These receptors all stem from a man aged 30 to 45 with active or convalescent COVID-19.

The chain couples TRBV7-2 to TRBJ1-5; 8 bases fit TRBD1. Germline CDR1 is SGHTA and CDR2 is FQGNSA. J gave up 2 bases and V 5 bases, and 17 bases lay outside the gene matches. This CDR3 region has 19 residues. The CDR3 DNA is TGTGCCAGCAGCCTCAAGCCTTATCAGGGGGCGCGGGGCAATCAGCCCCAGCATTTT. Its translation is CASSLKPYQGARGNQPQHF.

The chain links TRBV21-1 to TRBJ1-6; TRBD1 is the table's D call and was not checked against the DNA. TRBV21-1 constitutes a pseudogene. The CDR3 has 15 residues. CDR3 sequence (DNA): TGTGCCAGCAGCGGACAGGGAGCCCTTAATTCACCCCTCCACTTT. Translating gives CASSGQGALNSPLHF.

V usage is TRBV11-2 and J usage is TRBJ1-1; tentative D call: TRBD1 (5 bases). V was shortened by 4 bases and J by 1 base, with 7 bases between the two germline ends. This CDR3 is built from 13 residues. The germline gives CDR1 SGHAT, CDR2 FQNNGV. CDR3 DNA sequence: TGTGCCAGCAGCTCCCAGGGGAACACTGAAGCTTTCTTT. This gives the protein CASSSQGNTEAFF.

The gene calls are TRBV7-9 and TRBJ2-7, with TRBD2 matching 12 bases. Germline-derived CDR1 and CDR2 are SEHNR and FQNEAQ (reference sequence). The CDR3 contains 16 residues. With V trimmed by 3 bases and J by 5 bases, 8 bases remained unmatched. The CDR3 DNA is TGTGCCAGCAGCTTCCCGACTAGCGGGAGTACCCACGAGCAGTACTTC. Protein product: CASSFPTSGSTHEQYF.

This chain connects TRBV2 to TRBJ2-1; 7 bases align to TRBD1. Germline V gene sequence: CDR1 SNHLY, CDR2 FYNNEI. V shed 6 bases and J 1 base; nucleotides not matched to a gene: 12. The length of the CDR3 is 17 residues. CDR3 in amino acids: CASSRDSLILSYNEQFF. The CDR3 bases are TGTGCCAGCAGCCGGGACAGCCTAATTCTTTCCTACAATGAGCAGTTCTTC.

The chain uses TRBV5-1 and TRBJ1-1; 8 nucleotides agree with TRBD1. V lost 4 bases to trimming and J lost 0 bases; unmatched junction nucleotides: 5. Germline CDR1 reads SGHRS; CDR2 reads YFSETQ. CDR3 length: 15 residues. CDR3 bases: TGCGCCAGCAGCCAAGACAGGGGTATGAACACTGAAGCTTTCTTT. Its protein product is CASSQDRGMNTEAFF.

This chain uses TRBV27 with TRBJ1-6; 9 nucleotides line up with TRBD1. The CDR3 is 15 amino acids. V gave up 6 bases and J gave up 10 bases; unmatched junction bases: 10. Germline CDR1 and CDR2: MNHEY and SMNVEV (reference sequence). This CDR3 reads CASRNAGTGNSPLHF. CDR3 bases: TGTGCCAGCAGAAATGCCGGGACAGGGAACTCACCCCTCCACTTT.

CDR3 DNA sequence: TGTGCCAGCAGCCAATCCCCGGGGGATGAAAAACTGTTTTTT. It translates to CASSQSPGDEKLFF. The V call is TRBV4-2, the J call TRBJ1-4; TRBD1 is a possible D gene (5 bases). The CDR3 consists of 14 residues. Looked up from germline, CDR1 is LGHNA and CDR2 is YNFKEQ. Trimming took 2 bases from V and 6 from J, leaving 10 bases between them.

The CDR3 sequence is CSPYAGDTQYF. The CDR3 DNA reads TGCAGCCCCTACGCGGGGGATACGCAGTATTTT. The chain recombines TRBV29-1 with TRBJ2-3, with a possible D match to TRBD2 (6 bases). Deletions cut 8 bases from V and 6 bases from J, with 12 bases between. The CDR3 runs 11 residues. The V gene's germline CDR1 is SQVTM and CDR2 ANQGSEA.

The CDR3 reads CASRRTSGRNTGELFF. CDR3 DNA: TGTGCCAGCAGACGGACTAGCGGGAGGAACACCGGGGAGCTGTTTTTT. The V call is TRBV9, the J call TRBJ2-2, with 13 bases lining up with TRBD2. This CDR3 is built from 16 residues. With 5 bases clipped from V and 1 base from J, the junction kept 2 bases outside the gene matches. Germline lookup yields CDR1 SGDLS and CDR2 YYNGEE.

This clone was counted ten times or more. The V and J genes are TRBV19 and TRBJ2-1; a weak D match, TRBD2 (5 bases). The CDR3 loop spans 15 amino acids. From germline, CDR1 is LNHDA and CDR2 SQIVND (reference sequence). The V and J ends lost 0 bases and 0 bases respectively, with 6 bases between them. The CDR3 reads CASSIEGSSYNEQFF. For the CDR3, the DNA is TGTGCCAGTAGTATAGAGGGGAGCTCCTACAATGAGCAGTTCTTC.

This clone occurred once. Other DNA sequences in this specimen translate into the identical CDR3. In DNA, the CDR3 is TGCGCCAGCAGCTTGGGGGGCCCCTCCTACGAGCAGTACTTC. Its translation: CASSLGGPSYEQYF. This chain connects TRBV5-1 to TRBJ2-7; possibly TRBD1 for D (5 bases). The CDR3 runs to 14 residues. With 0 bases removed from V and 0 bases from J, the gap between germline ends came to 7 bases. Germline V gene data show CDR1 as SGHRS and CDR2 as YFSETQ. Full variable domain (rest looked up from reference TRBV5-1 and TRBJ2-7): KAGVTQTPRYLIKTRGQQVTLSCSPISGHRSVSWYQQTPGQGLQFLFEYFSETQRNKGNFPGRFSGRQFSNSRSEMNVSTLELGDSALYLCASSLGGPSYEQYFGPGTRLTVT.

The chain joins TRBV4-1 to TRBJ1-2, with a possible D match to TRBD1 (6 bases). Deletions cut 4 bases from V and 3 bases from J, with 18 bases between. The CDR3 has 16 amino acids. From germline, CDR1 is MGHRA and CDR2 YSYEKL. CDR3 nucleotides: TGCGCCAGCAGCCCCCCCCTCGGACAGTTTGACTATGGCTACACCTTC. It specifies CASSPPLGQFDYGYTF.

This chain links TRBV4-3 with TRBJ1-1; TRBD1 might be the D (5 bases). The ends were cut back, 2 bases at V and 1 base at J, with 20 bases in the middle. This CDR3 is 18 amino acids long. Germline CDR1 and CDR2: LGHNA and YSLEER. Written as DNA, the CDR3 is TGCGCCAGCAGCCAATTCCCAAGATCTCAGGGCCCGAACACTGAAGCTTTCTTT. This translates into CASSQFPRSQGPNTEAFF.

The rearrangement joins TRBV4-1 to TRBJ1-6; D uncertain. Deletions cut 5 bases from V and 9 bases from J, with 17 bases between. The CDR3 contains 15 residues. The germline CDR1 and CDR2 sequences are MGHRA and YSYEKL. The CDR3 loop reads CASSSRGLSGSPLHF. CDR3 nucleotide sequence: TGCGCCAGCAGCTCAAGAGGCCTGAGTGGTTCACCCCTCCACTTT.

The J gene is TRBJ1-2, the V gene TRBV30; D is uncertain. Germline CDR1 GTSNPN, CDR2 SVGIG (reference sequence). The CDR3 has 13 residues. V lost 0 bases and J lost 8, with 13 bases in between. The CDR3 here is CAWSVRRSEGYTF. The DNA for the CDR3 is TGTGCCTGGAGTGTACGGAGGTCGGAAGGCTACACCTTC. Full variable domain (rest looked up from reference TRBV30 and TRBJ1-2): SQTIHQWPATLVQPVGSPLSLECTVEGTSNPNLYWYRQAAGRGLQLLFYSVGIGQISSEVPQNLSASRPQDRQFILSSKKLLLSDSGFYLCAWSVRRSEGYTFGSGTRLTVV.

This chain connects TRBV9 to TRBJ1-6; D is unresolved. This CDR3 is 14 amino acids long. V was trimmed by 2 bases and J by 9 bases, leaving 12 bases between them. CDR1 is SGDLS, CDR2 YYNGEE, per germline. CDR3 coding DNA: TGTGCCAGCAGCGTGTTGGGCGACGGTTCACCCCTCCACTTT. Protein sequence: CASSVLGDGSPLHF. Together with reference TRBV9 and TRBJ1-6, the CDR3 gives the full variable domain: DSGVTQTPKHLITATGQRVTLRCSPRSGDLSVYWYQQSLDQGLQFLIQYYNGEERAKGNILERFSAQQFPDLHSELNLSSLELGDSALYFCASSVLGDGSPLHFGNGTRLTVT.

The genes are TRBV29-1 and TRBJ1-1; TRBD1 is a possible D gene (5 bases). Trimming left V 4 bases short and J 2 bases short, with 20 bases between. Per germline, CDR1 SQVTM and CDR2 ANQGSEA. There are 16 residues in the CDR3. CDR3 sequence: CSVGEARGGPNTEAFF. The CDR3 DNA reads TGCAGCGTTGGGGAGGCCCGGGGCGGACCTAACACTGAAGCTTTCTTT.

The rearrangement links TRBV5-1 to TRBJ2-5; weak D call: TRBD1 (5 bases). This CDR3 is built from 14 residues. CDR1 and CDR2 from the germline V gene are SGHRS and YFSETQ. V lost 0 bases, J lost 2 bases, and 8 bases lay in between. The CDR3 bases are TGCGCCAGCAGCTTGGTGCCAGGGCAAGAGACCCAGTACTTC. Its translation: CASSLVPGQETQYF.

The genes are TRBV21-1 and TRBJ1-5; TRBD1, the table's D call, lacks a check against the DNA. TRBV21-1 constitutes a pseudogene. The CDR3 runs 14 residues. This CDR3 reads CASRGGRVCQPQHF. In nucleotides, the CDR3 is TGTGCCAGCAGAGGGGGCAGGGTATGTCAGCCCCAGCATTTT.

This clone was found once. This rearrangement joins TRBV3-1 (or the pseudogene TRBV3-2) to TRBJ2-3; a weak D match, TRBD2 (5 bases). There are 14 residues in the CDR3. V was pared by 0 bases and J by 5 bases, with 9 bases between. Germline V lookup: CDR1 LGHDT, CDR2 YNNKEL (reference sequence). This CDR3 is CASSQEATRDTQYF. CDR3 nucleotide sequence: TGTGCCAGCAGCCAAGAAGCCACTAGAGATACGCAGTATTTT.